The 5 T cell receptor beta chains presented below share a single source sample, sequenced in a study of regulatory T cells in long-lasting Graves disease. To make TCR beta libraries, researchers used iRepertoire HTBI primers and Arm-PCR of CDR3 regions. MiXCR was run by TCRdb on the multiplex PCR reads, yielding one entry per CDR3 protein. Among 450,000 or so distinct CDR3 sequences, around a fifth were seen once, and the ten largest hold 13%. Documented time point: persistent/refractory GD, antithyroid drugs over 5 years with positive TRAb. PBMC-extracted RNA yielded the TCR library. Sequences were derived from peripheral blood mononuclear cells (PBMCs), sampled when the disease was refractory, from a patient treated with antithyroid drugs. These receptors all come from a female donor with Graves disease.

This clonotype was seen a handful of times. The V call is TRBV9, the J call TRBJ2-2; 7 positions match TRBD1. CDR1 SGDLS and CDR2 YYNGEE come from the germline V gene. This CDR3 spans 15 amino acids. V lost 3 bases and J lost 5; bases outside the gene matches: 7. The CDR3 region is CASSARGRDTGELFF. The CDR3 DNA sequence: TGTGCCAGCAGCGCTAGGGGGCGCGATACCGGGGAGCTGTTTTTT.

This clonotype has only a few counts. The V call is TRBV25-1, the J call TRBJ1-4; D unclear. Per germline, CDR1 MGHDK and CDR2 SYGVNS. Trimming pared 5 bases from V and 5 bases from J, leaving 12 bases between. This CDR3 spans 14 amino acids. The CDR3 DNA sequence: TGTGCCAGCAGTCTCCAGCAAGAAAATGAAAAACTGTTTTTT. Protein: CASSLQQENEKLFF.

The chain joins TRBV19 to TRBJ1-3; D gene unclear. CDR1 LNHDA and CDR2 SQIVND come from the germline V gene (reference sequence). The V end lost 4 bases, the J end lost 4 bases, and 2 bases lay between the germline ends. The CDR3 totals 11 residues. DNA of the CDR3: TGTGCCAGTAGTACCGGAAACACCATATATTTT. This codes for CASSTGNTIYF.

This clonotype came up a few times. Since a much larger clone is just one base distant, this may be a read error. The V call is TRBV7-8, the J call TRBJ1-1; tentative D call: TRBD1 (6 bases). CDR3 length: 18 amino acids. Germline-derived CDR1 and CDR2 are SGHVS and FQNEAQ. The CDR3 here is CAGSLKREPRGRYTEAFF. Written as DNA, the CDR3 is TGTGCCGGCAGCTTAAAACGGGAGCCCCGGGGGCGGTATACTGAAGCTTTCTTT. Based on the CDR3 plus reference TRBV7-8 and TRBJ1-1, the full variable domain is GAGVSQSPRYKVAKRGQDVALRCDPISGHVSLFWYQQALGQGPEFLTYFQNEAQLDKSGLPSDRFFAERPEGSVSTLKIQRTQQEDSAVYLCAGSLKREPRGRYTEAFFGQGTRLTVV.

This clonotype showed up just a few times. V usage is TRBV20-1 and J usage is TRBJ2-3; D possibly corresponds to TRBD2 (5 bases). CDR3 length: 13 residues. Trimming removed 0 bases from V and 5 bases from J, with 9 bases in between. Germline CDR1 reads DFQATT; CDR2 reads SNEGSKA (reference sequence). In DNA, the CDR3 is TGCAGTGCTAGAGATCGACGGGGAGATACGCAGTATTTT. Its protein product is CSARDRRGDTQYF.